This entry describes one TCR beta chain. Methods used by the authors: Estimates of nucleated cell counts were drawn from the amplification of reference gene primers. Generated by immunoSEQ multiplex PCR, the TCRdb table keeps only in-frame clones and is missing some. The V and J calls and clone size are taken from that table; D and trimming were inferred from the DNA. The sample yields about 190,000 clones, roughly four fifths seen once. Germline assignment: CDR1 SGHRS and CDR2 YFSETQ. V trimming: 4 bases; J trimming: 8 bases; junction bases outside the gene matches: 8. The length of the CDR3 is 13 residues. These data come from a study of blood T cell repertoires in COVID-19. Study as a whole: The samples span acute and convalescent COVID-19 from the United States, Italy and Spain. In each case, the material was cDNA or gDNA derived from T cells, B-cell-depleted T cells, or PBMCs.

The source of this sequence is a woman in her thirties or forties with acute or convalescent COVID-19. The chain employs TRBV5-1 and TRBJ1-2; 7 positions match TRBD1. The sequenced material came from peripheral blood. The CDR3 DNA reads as TGCGCCAGCAGCGGGGGGACAGTGGAAGGCTACACCTTC. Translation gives CASSGGTVEGYTF. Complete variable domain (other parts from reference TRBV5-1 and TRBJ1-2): KAGVTQTPRYLIKTRGQQVTLSCSPISGHRSVSWYQQTPGQGLQFLFEYFSETQRNKGNFPGRFSGRQFSNSRSEMNVSTLELGDSALYLCASSGGTVEGYTFGSGTRLTVV.